This is a list of T cell receptor beta chains from one sample in a study of shared clonotypes between healthy human individuals. The repertoire was sequenced with immunoSEQ multiplex PCR; TCRdb's copy has only in-frame clones and lacks some. This table holds approximately 2,000,000 clones, around 92% found once. Sequencing input: naive CD4+ T cells from PBMCs. The receptors here all came from a man aged 18 to 35 in good health. Some clones in this sample may be carry-over from other donors' samples. Both conserved end residues are part of each CDR3.

TRBJ2-3	TRBV7-8	CASSRRVRGGDTQYF
TRBJ1-4	TRBV6-1	CASTPPARGNEKLFF
TRBJ1-2	TRBV28	CASSLVQDHRYTF
TRBJ2-7	TRBV9	CASSAGTGGGVGEQYF
.	TRBV28	CASSLGRYEQYF
TRBJ2-2	TRBV5-1	CASSLGGLAQTNTGELFF
TRBJ2-3	TRBV9	CASSTQGDRDTQYF
TRBJ1-4	TRBV28	CASLPGPNEKLFF
TRBJ1-4	TRBV11-2	CASRPGRALNEKLFF
TRBJ1-3	TRBV30	CAWSNDSGNTIYF
TRBJ1-5	TRBV7-8	CASSPRDTRTQHF
TRBJ2-3	TRBV5-1	CASSGYQSGSGTDTQYF
TRBJ2-7	TRBV18	CASSPPGRASSYEQYF
TRBJ2-2	TRBV28	CASSPNRVGELFF
TRBJ2-1	TRBV28	CASSSAGTRDEQFF
TRBJ1-3	TRBV30	CAHLSSGNTIYF
TRBJ2-1	TRBV7-6	CASSLSASGNEQFF
TRBJ2-2	TRBV7-9	CASSLALGTNTGELFF
TRBJ1-1	TRBV28	CASSLRVRNTEAFF
TRBJ2-2	TRBV7-9	CATHRLAEARGAGELFF
TRBJ1-2	TRBV28	CASNEASRTNYGYTF
TRBJ2-7	TRBV19	CASSSQGYEQYF
TRBJ2-5	TRBV29-1	CSALLYVTAQETQYF
TRBJ2-7	TRBV7-3	CASSGQGTVYF
TRBJ1-1	TRBV15	CATTSIGRAGGAFF
TRBJ1-1	TRBV28	CASSYGPEAFF
TRBJ2-3	TRBV28	CASSLAGGDTQYF
TRBJ2-1	TRBV7-8	CASSLIQSSYNEQFF
TRBJ1-1	TRBV28	CASSKDPGGAFF
TRBJ2-7	TRBV28	CASSFGAGAYEQYF
TRBJ2-7	TRBV7-3	CASSLRASGTPEQYF
TRBJ2-2	TRBV7-2	CASSLTARGELFF
TRBJ2-7	TRBV5-4	CASKKAGGTPYEQYF
TRBJ1-2	TRBV5-6	CASSLGGGDGYTF
TRBJ2-5	TRBV27	CASSLSARETQYF
TRBJ2-3	TRBV18	CASSPGTGVSDTQYF
TRBJ2-3	TRBV7-3	CASSHQGDTQYF
TRBJ1-5	TRBV10-3	CASSENYSNQPQHF
TRBJ1-2	TRBV9	CASSASGGEGYTF
TRBJ2-1	TRBV7-2	CASSPRRANEQFF
TRBJ1-2	TRBV6-1	CASSGWTGPKFHYGYTF
TRBJ2-2	TRBV25-1	CASARAGELFF
TRBJ2-2	TRBV28	CASSSLTGGDYTGELFF
TRBJ1-2	TRBV2	CASSEWGNYGYTF
TRBJ1-2	TRBV4-1	CASSPGQGNYGYTF
TRBJ2-1	TRBV5-1	CASSLGGVSEQFF
TRBJ1-4	TRBV7-3	CASSSQGQGLEKLFF
TRBJ1-4	TRBV27	CASSPSGTVRQGNEKLFF
TRBJ1-2	TRBV7-9	CASSAGQGIYGYTF
TRBJ2-7	TRBV15	CATSRGSGNYEQYF
TRBJ1-1	TRBV5-1	CASSLEGQYTEAFF
TRBJ1-3	TRBV7-2	CASSFSRGPGNTIYF
TRBJ1-1	TRBV27	CASSRDPFGTEAFF
TRBJ1-2	TRBV11-2	CASSLDYGENYGYTF
TRBJ2-5	TRBV15	CATSRGAPTGEYF
TRBJ1-1	TRBV4-1	CASSQRGLGPMNTEAFF
TRBJ1-3	TRBV4-1	CASSQAGSSITIYF
TRBJ1-1	TRBV10-3	CAITSGGHTEAFF
TRBJ1-2	TRBV5-1	CASRPGQSVNYGYTF